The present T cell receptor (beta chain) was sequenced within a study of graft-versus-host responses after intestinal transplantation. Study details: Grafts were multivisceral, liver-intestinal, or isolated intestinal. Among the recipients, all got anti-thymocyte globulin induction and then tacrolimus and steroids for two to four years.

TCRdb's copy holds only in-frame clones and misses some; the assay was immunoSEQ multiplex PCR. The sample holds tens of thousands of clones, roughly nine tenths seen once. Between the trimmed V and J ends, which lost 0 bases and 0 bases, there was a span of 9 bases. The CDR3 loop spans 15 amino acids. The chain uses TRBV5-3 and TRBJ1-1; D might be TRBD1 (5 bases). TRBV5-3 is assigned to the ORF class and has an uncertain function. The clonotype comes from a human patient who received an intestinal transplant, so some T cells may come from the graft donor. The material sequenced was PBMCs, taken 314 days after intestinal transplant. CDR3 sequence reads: CARSLAQGMNTEAFF. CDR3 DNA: TGTGCCAGAAGCTTGGCTCAGGGCATGAACACTGAAGCTTTCTTT.